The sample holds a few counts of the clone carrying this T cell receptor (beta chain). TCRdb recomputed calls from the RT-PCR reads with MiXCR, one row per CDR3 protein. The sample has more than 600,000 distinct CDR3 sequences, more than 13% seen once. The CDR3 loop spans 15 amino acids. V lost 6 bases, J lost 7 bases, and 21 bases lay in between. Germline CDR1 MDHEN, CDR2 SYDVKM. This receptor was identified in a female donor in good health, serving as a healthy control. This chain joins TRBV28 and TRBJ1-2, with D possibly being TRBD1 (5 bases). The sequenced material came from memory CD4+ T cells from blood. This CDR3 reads CASSRYGKGLLGYTF. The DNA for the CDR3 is TGTGCCAGCAGCCGCTACGGTAAGGGGCTGCTTGGCTACACCTTC.